The 27 T cell receptor beta chains given below trace back to one sample, sequenced in a study of blood T cell repertoires in COVID-19. Only in-frame clones appear in the TCRdb table, and some are missing; sequencing was by immunoSEQ multiplex PCR. The table includes fewer than 450,000 clones, about 90% detected once. Specimen: peripheral blood. Receptor source: a woman in her seventies with COVID-19, enrolled during active disease.

This sequence joins TRBV6-2 or TRBV6-3 and TRBJ1-1, with D possibly matching TRBD1 (5 bases). The CDR3 loop spans 12 amino acids. Germline lookup yields CDR1 MNHEY and CDR2 SVGEGT. V was cut by 5 bases and J by 4 bases, with 8 bases left in between. The CDR3 loop is CASSQGFTEAFF. In DNA, the CDR3 is TGTGCCAGCAGTCAGGGTTTCACTGAAGCTTTCTTT.

This chain connects TRBV12-3 or TRBV12-4 to TRBJ1-1; 7 positions match TRBD1. Trimming took 9 bases from V and 6 from J; bases not matched to a gene: 7. This CDR3 is 12 amino acids long. CDR3 sequence (DNA): TGTGCCAGTCTCAGAGGGGGCTCTGAAGCTTTCTTT. Residues: CASLRGGSEAFF.

There are a few counts of this clone. The CDR3 DNA reads TGTGCCAGCAGCGTTACGGGACAGGAGATCTATGGCTACACCTTC. Protein sequence: CASSVTGQEIYGYTF. The chain links TRBV9 to TRBJ1-2, with 8 positions matching TRBD1. The CDR3 sequence is 15 residues long. J gave up 4 bases and V 2 bases, and 7 bases lay outside the gene matches. Germline assignment: CDR1 SGDLS and CDR2 YYNGEE.

The chain joins TRBV7-9 to TRBJ2-1; 8 bases line up with TRBD1. The CDR3 is made up of 12 amino acids. Germline V gene lookup returns CDR1 SEHNR and CDR2 FQNEAQ (reference sequence). V gave up 4 bases and J gave up 15 bases; unmatched junction bases: 8. The CDR3 region is CASSYGQGGLFF. DNA of the CDR3: TGTGCCAGCAGCTACGGACAGGGCGGTCTGTTCTTC. Full variable domain (missing parts from reference TRBV7-9 and TRBJ2-1): DTGVSQNPRHKITKRGQNVTFRCDPISEHNRLYWYRQTLGQGPEFLTYFQNEAQLEKSRLLSDRFSAERPKGSFSTLEIQRTEQGDSAMYLCASSYGQGGLFFGPGTRLTVL.

This rearrangement joins TRBV18 to TRBJ1-5; TRBD1 agrees at 7 bases. Germline V CDR1 and CDR2: KGHSH, LQKENI. This CDR3 is 14 amino acids long. The V and J ends lost 3 bases and 3 bases, in that order; junction bases with no gene match: 2. The CDR3, as DNA: TGTGCCAGCTCACCGGGACAGACCAATCAGCCCCAGCATTTT. Translating gives CASSPGQTNQPQHF.

This rearrangement joins TRBV5-1 to TRBJ1-3, with D unclear. This CDR3 comprises 17 residues. Per the germline V gene, CDR1 is SGHRS and CDR2 is YFSETQ. The ends were cut back, 1 base at V and 0 bases at J, with 14 bases in the middle. CDR3 residues: CASSLLEGGLSGNTIYF. The CDR3 nucleotides read TGCGCCAGCAGCTTGTTAGAGGGAGGCCTCTCTGGAAACACCATATATTTT.

This clone has at least ten counts. V and J are TRBV7-2 and TRBJ2-7; 11 bases line up with TRBD2. The junction had 7 bases not matched to a gene; V was cut back by 4 bases and J by 5 bases. CDR1 and CDR2 from the germline V gene are SGHTA and FQGNSA. The CDR3 covers 15 residues. CDR3 coding DNA: TGTGCCAGCAGCTCAGTAGCGGGGGGGATAAACGAGCAGTACTTC. Translation: CASSSVAGGINEQYF.

This clone was counted only a few times. Other nucleotide sequences in the sample specify the same CDR3. This rearrangement joins TRBV5-1 to TRBJ1-1, with a weak D call TRBD1 (5 bases). This CDR3 region has 14 residues. V was shortened by 1 base and J by 1 base, with 8 bases between the two germline ends. In germline, CDR1 is SGHRS, CDR2 YFSETQ. As DNA, the CDR3 is TGCGCCAGCAGCTTGACAGGTGGGAACACTGAAGCTTTCTTT. This encodes CASSLTGGNTEAFF.

V gene TRBV4-1 combines with J gene TRBJ1-5, with D uncertain. Germline V CDR1 and CDR2: MGHRA, YSYEKL. The CDR3 has 16 residues. The ends were cut back, 4 bases at V and 0 bases at J, with 13 bases in the middle. The CDR3 region is CASSRSNLDSNQPQHF. The CDR3 DNA is TGCGCCAGCAGCCGCTCTAATTTAGATAGCAATCAGCCCCAGCATTTT.

The V and J genes are TRBV5-1 and TRBJ2-7, with D tentatively TRBD1 (6 bases). Trimming pared 2 bases from V and 4 bases from J, leaving 10 bases between. This CDR3 spans 13 amino acids. CDR1 and CDR2 (germline): SGHRS, YFSETQ. The CDR3 reads CASSFLRGYEQYF. CDR3 coding DNA: TGCGCCAGCAGCTTCCTCAGGGGATACGAGCAGTACTTC.

This clone was recorded many times. This chain links TRBV19 with TRBJ1-5; 7 bases line up with TRBD1. V trimming: 8 bases; J trimming: 0 bases; junction bases outside the gene matches: 25. This CDR3 has 21 residues. Germline V gene sequence: CDR1 LNHDA, CDR2 SQIVND (reference sequence). The CDR3: CASSVSRDRLYSTNSNQPQHF. The CDR3 nucleotides read TGTGCCAGTTCCGTTAGCCGGGACAGACTTTATTCAACAAATAGCAATCAGCCCCAGCATTTT.

The chain links TRBV7-8 to TRBJ2-7; no firm D call. V lost 3 bases, J lost 3 bases, and 6 bases lay in between. Germline V gene data show CDR1 as SGHVS and CDR2 as FQNEAQ. This CDR3 comprises 12 residues. The CDR3, as DNA: TGTGCCAGCAGCTTCACAGTCTACGAGCAGTACTTC. Residues: CASSFTVYEQYF.

The chain has TRBV19 and TRBJ1-1; the D gene is possibly TRBD1 (5 bases). Per the germline V gene, CDR1 is LNHDA and CDR2 is SQIVND (reference sequence). Trimming removed 5 bases at V and 5 bases at J, with 12 bases between. There are 13 residues in the CDR3. CDR3: CASSGGLGTEAFF. In nucleotides, the CDR3 is TGTGCCAGTAGTGGGGGACTGGGGACTGAAGCTTTCTTT.

The chain recombines TRBV7-9 with TRBJ2-2; TRBD1 matches 10 bases. The germline V gene has CDR1 SEHNR and CDR2 FQNEAQ (reference sequence). The V gene end was trimmed by 5 bases and the J gene end by 6 bases; junction bases not matched to a gene: 9. CDR3 length: 16 residues. The CDR3, as DNA: TGTGCCAGCAGCCCGGGACAGGGGCGCTCGTCCGGGGAGCTGTTTTTT. Encoded protein: CASSPGQGRSSGELFF.

The rearrangement joins TRBV5-1 to TRBJ2-2; D not certain. CDR3 length equals 13 residues. The germline CDR1 and CDR2 sequences are SGHRS and YFSETQ. With 4 bases removed from V and 4 bases from J, the gap between germline ends came to 8 bases. CDR3 residues: CASSQEVTGELFF. The CDR3 region has the DNA TGCGCCAGCAGCCAAGAGGTCACCGGGGAGCTGTTTTTT. Full variable domain (rest looked up from reference TRBV5-1 and TRBJ2-2): KAGVTQTPRYLIKTRGQQVTLSCSPISGHRSVSWYQQTPGQGLQFLFEYFSETQRNKGNFPGRFSGRQFSNSRSEMNVSTLELGDSALYLCASSQEVTGELFFGEGSRLTVL.

The chain carries TRBV6-5 and TRBJ1-1; 7 bases are shared with TRBD1. The germline gives CDR1 MNHEY, CDR2 SVGAGI. The CDR3 loop spans 11 amino acids. V was pared by 8 bases and J by 9 bases, with 6 bases of the junction left unmatched. CDR3 protein: CASWGQLKAFF. For the CDR3, the DNA is TGTGCCAGCTGGGGACAGTTAAAAGCTTTCTTT.

The J gene is TRBJ1-2, the V gene TRBV7-2; D call uncertain. Trimming removed 2 bases at V and 2 bases at J, with 6 bases between. Looked up from germline, CDR1 is SGHTA and CDR2 is FQGNSA. The CDR3 has 13 residues. The CDR3 DNA reads as TGTGCCAGCAGCTTAAACATGAACTATGGCTACACCTTC. Protein product: CASSLNMNYGYTF.

The rearrangement uses TRBV11-2 and TRBJ1-1; a possible D gene is TRBD1 (5 bases). Between the trimmed V and J ends, which lost 5 bases and 1 base, there was a span of 11 bases. The CDR3 contains 14 residues. CDR1 and CDR2 from the germline V gene are SGHAT and FQNNGV. The CDR3 is CASSPTVKNTEAFF. The CDR3 coding sequence is TGTGCCAGCAGCCCGACAGTAAAGAACACTGAAGCTTTCTTT.

The chain employs TRBV19 and TRBJ1-4; D is possibly TRBD1 (5 bases). This CDR3 has 15 amino acids. CDR1 is LNHDA and CDR2 is SQIVND in the germline V gene (reference sequence). The V end was cut by 2 bases, the J end by 0 bases, with 7 bases between. Written as DNA, the CDR3 is TGTGCCAGTAGTATAACAGGTGCAACTAATGAAAAACTGTTTTTT. Protein product: CASSITGATNEKLFF.

The chain combines TRBV9 with TRBJ1-3, with unresolved D. Germline assignment: CDR1 SGDLS and CDR2 YYNGEE. The CDR3 has 15 amino acids. Trimming removed 0 bases from V and 4 bases from J, with 11 bases in between. CDR3 nucleotides: TGTGCCAGCAGCGTAGGGGGAGCTGACGGAAACACCATATATTTT. Translation: CASSVGGADGNTIYF.

The V gene is TRBV18, the J gene TRBJ2-1, with D perhaps TRBD1 (5 bases). This CDR3 contains 14 residues. Germline V gene sequence: CDR1 KGHSH, CDR2 LQKENI. The V and J ends lost 2 bases and 4 bases respectively, with 9 bases between them. As DNA, the CDR3 is TGTGCCAGCTCACCAGCCGCAGGGTACAATGAGCAGTTCTTC. Amino acids: CASSPAAGYNEQFF.

The rearrangement uses TRBV11-2 and TRBJ1-1; 7 nucleotides agree with TRBD1. Germline values: CDR1 SGHAT, CDR2 FQNNGV. V gave up 5 bases and J gave up 0 bases; unmatched junction bases: 6. This CDR3 is 15 amino acids long. CDR3 in amino acids: CASSPRTGLNTEAFF. CDR3 coding DNA: TGTGCCAGCAGCCCCCGGACAGGTTTGAACACTGAAGCTTTCTTT. The entire variable domain, with the rest obtained from reference TRBV11-2 and TRBJ1-1, is as follows: EAGVAQSPRYKIIEKRQSVAFWCNPISGHATLYWYQQILGQGPKLLIQFQNNGVVDDSQLPKDRFSAERLKGVDSTLKIQPAKLEDSAVYLCASSPRTGLNTEAFFGQGTRLTVV.

The chain carries TRBV5-1 and TRBJ1-3; D is possibly TRBD1 (5 bases). Germline lookup yields CDR1 SGHRS and CDR2 YFSETQ. The CDR3 extends over 15 amino acids. V lost 6 bases to trimming and J lost 8 bases, with 21 bases between them. CDR3 in DNA: TGCGCCAGCACACACCGGGACTCCAGAGGAGACACCATATATTTT. Translated, it gives CASTHRDSRGDTIYF.

The chain recombines TRBV5-8 with TRBJ1-6, with TRBD1 matching 7 bases. This CDR3 comprises 15 residues. Germline trimming cut 4 bases from V and 6 bases from J; bases unmatched to any gene: 7. Germline CDR1 is SGHTS and CDR2 is YDEGEE. The CDR3: CASSPTTGSNSPLHF. Here the CDR3 DNA reads TGTGCCAGCAGCCCGACGACAGGGAGTAATTCACCCCTCCACTTT.

This chain joins TRBV9 and TRBJ2-3, with D possibly matching TRBD2 (6 bases). The germline V gene has CDR1 SGDLS and CDR2 YYNGEE. V was pared by 3 bases and J by 0 bases, with 17 bases between. This CDR3 is built from 17 residues. The CDR3 loop reads CASSGGGGTPSTDTQYF. The CDR3 region has the DNA TGTGCCAGCAGCGGAGGAGGTGGGACTCCTAGCACAGATACGCAGTATTTT. The full variable domain, completed using reference TRBV9 and TRBJ2-3, is DSGVTQTPKHLITATGQRVTLRCSPRSGDLSVYWYQQSLDQGLQFLIQYYNGEERAKGNILERFSAQQFPDLHSELNLSSLELGDSALYFCASSGGGGTPSTDTQYFGPGTRLTVL.

The sample holds a few counts of this clone. The rearrangement joins TRBV19 to TRBJ1-1, with no clear D. CDR1 and CDR2 from the germline V gene are LNHDA and SQIVND (reference sequence). V lost 4 bases and J lost 4, with 10 bases in between. CDR3 length equals 13 residues. For the CDR3, the DNA is TGTGCCAGTAGTACCCAGCGGGGCACTGAAGCTTTCTTT. Amino acid sequence: CASSTQRGTEAFF.

This chain joins TRBV5-1 and TRBJ2-7; the match to TRBD1 covers 9 bases. CDR3 size: 15 residues. Germline values: CDR1 SGHRS, CDR2 YFSETQ. V trimming: 3 bases; J trimming: 2 bases; junction bases outside the gene matches: 6. The CDR3 bases are TGCGCCAGCAGCTCCACGGGACAGGGAGCCTACGAGCAGTACTTC. This translates into CASSSTGQGAYEQYF.